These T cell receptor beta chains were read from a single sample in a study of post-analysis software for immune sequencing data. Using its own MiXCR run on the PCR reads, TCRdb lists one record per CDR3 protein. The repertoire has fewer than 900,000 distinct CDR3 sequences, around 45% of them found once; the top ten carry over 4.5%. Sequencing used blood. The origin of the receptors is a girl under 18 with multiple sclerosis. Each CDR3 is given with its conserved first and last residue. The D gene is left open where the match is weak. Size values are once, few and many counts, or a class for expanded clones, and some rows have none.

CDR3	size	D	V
CSAGLLEIKTQYF	-	-	TRBV29-1
CASSQDTTQDTQYF	-	-	TRBV28
CASLNTEAFF	once	-	TRBV2
CAISRGDSSYEQYF	few	-	TRBV10-3
CASGQTYTQYF	-	-	TRBV27
CSARVVTTNEQFF	few	-	TRBV20-1
CASTRGQGSQPQHF	-	TRBD1	TRBV6-2/TRBV6-3
CAINPTPNSEQFF	-	-	TRBV10-3
CASSVLREFHEQYF	once	TRBD2	TRBV9
CASRAVGKTFDSNQPQHF	-	-	TRBV6-1
CATSDNGESVPNEQFF	-	-	TRBV24-1
CSVEGETAYEQYF	few	-	TRBV29-1
CASSQDGGVPGANVLTF	-	-	TRBV3-1
CASSIGVGYDEQFF	-	-	TRBV4-2
CSARRLEPPYEQYF	-	-	TRBV20-1
CSALTREQQETQYF	few	-	TRBV29-1
CASSQVSRGKRSSYEQYF	few	-	TRBV4-2
CASSLPSGITVGTQYF	few	TRBD2	TRBV7-8
CASSLDARAEAFF	-	-	TRBV5-1
CASSEEGLGLTYEQYF	-	-	TRBV6-1
CASSLNGLSTDTQYF	-	-	TRBV11-2
CASASGNEQFF	-	TRBD2	TRBV11-2
CASSVVGTGDAGELFF	-	TRBD1	TRBV9
CSARDVTEGSTDTQYF	-	-	TRBV20-1
CSAVSGRATDTQYF	few	TRBD2	TRBV20-1
CSARDPGLVLTQYF	many	-	TRBV20-1
CASSHVGQHSEQYF	-	-	TRBV7-2
CASSLRGIQETQYF	many	-	TRBV5-1
CASNLVPPKSTDTQYF	-	-	TRBV11-2
CASSSTPRTSGNIQYF	few	TRBD2	TRBV7-8
CSARHVGVDTQYF	few	-	TRBV20-1
CAISAETTYGYTF	-	-	TRBV10-3
CASSPASVPVAGELFF	few	-	TRBV7-3
CASSFTASNEQFF	-	-	TRBV27
CASSGRQDPRDTQYF	-	-	TRBV2